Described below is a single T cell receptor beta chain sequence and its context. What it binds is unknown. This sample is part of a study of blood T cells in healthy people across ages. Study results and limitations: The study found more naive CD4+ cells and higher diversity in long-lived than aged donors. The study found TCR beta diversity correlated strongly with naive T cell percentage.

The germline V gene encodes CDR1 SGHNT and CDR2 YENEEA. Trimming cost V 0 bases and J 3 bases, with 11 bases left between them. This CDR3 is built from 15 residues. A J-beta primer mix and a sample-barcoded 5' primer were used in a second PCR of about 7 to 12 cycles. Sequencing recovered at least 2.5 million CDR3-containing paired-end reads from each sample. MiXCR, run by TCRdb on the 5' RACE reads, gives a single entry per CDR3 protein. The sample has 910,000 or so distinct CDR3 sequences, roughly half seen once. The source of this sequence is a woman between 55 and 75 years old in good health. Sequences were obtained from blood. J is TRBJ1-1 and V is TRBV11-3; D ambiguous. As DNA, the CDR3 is TGTGCCAGCAGCTTAGACGGAGGTGGGGACACTGAAGCTTTCTTT. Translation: CASSLDGGGDTEAFF.